This paragraph reports one TCR beta chain. There is no known antigen for this receptor. It has no much larger one-base neighbor in the sample; base qualities were not kept. Preparation of the library involved the immunoSEQ multiplex PCR assay. DNA from the cultured and isolated CD4+ T cells underwent TCR beta CDR3 sequencing. The authors processed their data as follows. Non-productive TCR sequences were removed, reads were trimmed to the CDR3 region, and CDR3s of at least 7 amino acids were retained. Antigen-specific clonotypes were identified with the MANAFEST web app by comparing expansion in peptide wells against reference cultures. For clones to be considered positive, expansion at FDR<0.05 versus reference and all other wells, an odds ratio above 5, and a frequency above 0.1% in two replicate wells were required. A clonotype was defined as cross-reactive if the clonotype was significantly expanded both in SARS-CoV-2 spike wells and in at least one common cold coronavirus spike condition. CDR3 similarity was assessed by Levenshtein distance with the stringdist R package, and unrooted trees were built with ape in R 3.6.1. The source is immuneACCESS, and TCRdb retained only in-frame sequences with V and J called. Part of the clones is not carried over; for the studies checked, unresolved V genes explain less than half of this, and the remainder is unexplained. That table furnishes V, J and clone size, whereas the DNA furnished D and trimming. The sample has 25,000 to 35,000 clones on record, more than 65% of them singletons. The ten largest clones add up to about 14% of the sample.

The CDR3 measures 17 amino acids from cysteine to phenylalanine. Solely the CDR3 DNA is kept, with 51 bases framed from the first base. From a lookup of the germline V gene, CDR1 and CDR2 are SGHDN and FVKESK. V loses 1 base, J loses 2 bases, and the germline ends lie 15 bases apart. To identify antigen-specific CD4+ T cell clonotypes by their expansion, the ViraFEST assay first stimulated PBMC with viral peptide pools and then applied TCR sequencing. After more than 9 days of culture, CD4+ T cells were isolated with the EasySep CD4+ T cell isolation kit. Each participant received two doses of an mRNA SARS-CoV-2 vaccine, either BNT162b2 or mRNA-1273. Negative nucleocapsid antibody results before and after vaccination confirmed that the healthy vaccine recipients had no prior SARS-CoV-2 infection. Roughly 1.9 million PBMC per well were cultured with roughly 10 ug/ml peptides in IMDM containing roughly 5% human AB serum, about 9 IU/ml IL-2 and gentamicin. Half of the culture medium was replaced with fresh IL-2-containing medium on days 3 and 7. Unless noted otherwise, every peptide stimulation condition was grown in triplicate wells. PBMC were separated from whole blood using Ficoll-Paque Plus gradient centrifugation and were then either cryopreserved at -140C or used fresh. The spike proteins of SARS-CoV-2 and of the common cold coronaviruses HCoV-NL63, HCoV-OC43 and HCoV-229E were spanned by overlapping peptide pools. The QIAamp micro DNA kit was used to extract genomic DNA from the cultured CD4+ T cells.

This sample was taken from a study of vaccination effects on CD4 cells after COVID-19 (dated by TCRdb to between 2021 and 2023). General notes on the study: Across the study, the median time from the second dose to post-vaccine sampling was 72 days (range 14 to 241). SARS-CoV-2 spike-specific CD4+ TCR repertoires from before and after mRNA vaccination were compared in COVID-19 convalescent patients and in infection-naive vaccine recipients. A total of some eleven COVID-19 convalescent patients and a few SARS-CoV-2-naive healthy vaccine recipients were included in the full study. The Oncomine TCR Beta short-read assay on an Illumina iSeq 100 was used to sequence cultures from other donors in the study. On the study overall, not on this receptor specifically: Only a small number of convalescent patients were included, and no early post-infection timepoints were available, which limited the study. In healthy vaccine recipients, vaccine-induced clones were almost all SARS-CoV-2 mono-reactive, with only 1 of 255 being cross-reactive with common cold coronaviruses. Marked clonal contraction was observed in both infection-induced and vaccine-induced clones at late post-vaccination timepoints, consistent with waning T cell responses.

Here the chain combines TRBV14 and TRBJ2-1; perhaps TRBD2 is the D gene, with 5 bases matching. The TCR sequence derives from a human donor who received a COVID-19 vaccine. The sample was CD4+ T cells from PBMCs cultured with HCoV-229E spike peptides, taken after COVID-19 vaccination. The sample's cell subset or site, from its label and the paper: HCoV-229E spike overlapping peptide pool stimulation. The CDR3 protein is CASSQGGSGTAYNEQFF. The DNA sequence is TGTGCCAGCAGCCAAGGGGGTTCGGGAACAGCCTACAATGAGCAGTTCTTC.